This TCR beta chain was identified during a study of T cells in Graves' hyperthyroidism and ophthalmopathy. General observations from the study: Blood also carried most thyroid clonotypes expanded above 0.001. Ophthalmopathy was predicted by the model a median of 6.5 months ahead of onset.

This CDR3 has 14 amino acids. V was shortened by 3 bases and J by 4 bases, with 10 bases between the two germline ends. If no ophthalmopathy progression occurred within 18 months, Graves' hyperthyroidism was stable. Uncontrolled infection, other autoimmune disease, pregnancy or lactation excluded patients. Amplified TCR beta CDR3 regions came from RNA transcripts. HTBI primers were the set used in a first-round RT-PCR of the TCR CDR3. TCRdb ran MiXCR on the multiplex PCR reads and lists one entry per CDR3 protein. The data show around 500,000 distinct CDR3 sequences, 11% to 15% seen once. This clonotype was observed many times. The antigen is unknown.

Sequenced sample: blood. This receptor was identified in a woman in her thirties or forties with Graves' hyperthyroidism. The genes are TRBV12-3 or TRBV12-4 and TRBJ1-3, with D hard to call. Written as DNA, the CDR3 is TGTGCCAGCAGTTTTCCCACGAGGGGAAACACCATATATTTT. Translation: CASSFPTRGNTIYF.